This TCR beta chain came from a study of blood T cell repertoires in COVID-19. Study information: Specimens from acute and convalescent COVID-19 originated in the United States, Italy and Spain.

Germline V CDR1 and CDR2: SGHNT, YYREEE (reference sequence). V was pared by 1 base and J by 8 bases, with 5 bases of the junction left unmatched. This CDR3 is built from 14 residues. Here immunoSEQ multiplex PCR was the method, and the copy in TCRdb shows in-frame clones only, minus some. Of 260,000 or so clones listed, about nine tenths are singletons. Recruitment covered 20 to 25 US areas and drew participants whose ages spanned about 18 to 100 years. The sample taken for sequencing was PBMCs or T cells enriched from blood (not recorded which). The clonotype originates from a woman between 40 and 55 years old with acute COVID-19. The chain uses TRBV5-4 and TRBJ1-4, with 7 bases matching TRBD1. CDR3 nucleotides: TGTGCCAGCAGCTTGTGGGGGACAGCCGAAAAACTGTTTTTT. Protein: CASSLWGTAEKLFF.